Below, one T cell receptor (beta chain) is given with its context. The antigen this receptor binds is unknown. It has no much larger one-base neighbor in the sample; base qualities were not kept. This specimen comes from a study of PD-L1 blockade in urothelial cancer (dated by TCRdb to 2015 to 2018). In terms of the full investigation: Every patient began therapy at some point between 2013 and 2015 and was given atezolizumab 1,200 mg intravenously every 3 weeks. Blood samples yielded a median of around 150,000 T cells and around 80,000 unique TCRs, with median clonality approximately 0.08. Blood samples were analyzed 3 weeks after the start of treatment (second dose) and 6 weeks after the start of treatment. In the same patients who had TCR sequencing, pretreatment tumors also underwent whole exome sequencing and RNA sequencing. Twenty-five of 29 patients were identified as males with urothelial cancer of bladder origin, and a prior smoking history was reported by 18 of 29 patients. Twenty-nine patients had pretreatment blood TCR-seq, about 25 had at least one posttreatment blood collection, and about 25 had tumor TCR-seq. Durable clinical benefit was achieved by nine patients and was not achieved by 20 patients. Patients had an ECOG performance status of 0 or 1 and had received between 0 and 3 prior chemotherapy regimens. An exploratory multi-omic analysis was conducted of the somatic, immune and clinical correlates of response to PD-L1 blockade with atezolizumab in urothelial cancer. Pretreatment tumor samples, along with matched peripheral blood collected serially before and after atezolizumab treatment, underwent TCR sequencing. Durable clinical benefit meant progression-free survival longer than 6 months, and TCR features were also tested against progression-free and overall survival.

The time point label corresponds to: peripheral blood 6 weeks after treatment start. The cohort comprised more than 25 patients with locally advanced or metastatic urothelial carcinoma treated at Memorial Sloan Kettering on a trial protocol. Peripheral blood mononuclear cells were collected from each patient pretreatment and during treatment, giving between 1 and 8 total time points per patient. The Qiagen DNeasy Blood extraction kit was used to purify genomic DNA from total PBMCs and tumor samples. PBMCs were collected pretreatment and during treatment and were isolated and stored as previously described. Synthetic TCR analog templates were spiked into each PCR to estimate absolute template abundance from read counts. Using the immunoSEQ assay, TCRbeta CDR3 regions were amplified from genomic DNA with bias-controlled V and J gene primers. Sequencing of rearranged TCRbeta segments was done at approximately 20X coverage. From the authors' description of their analysis: Sequencing errors were corrected by clustering, and CDR3s were annotated against IMGT so that V, D and J genes could be assigned. Only productive TCRbeta rearrangements were used in downstream analyses, excluding out-of-frame or stop-codon sequences. To compute clonality, Shannon entropy was normalized by the log of the number of unique productive sequences and then subtracted from one. Fisher's exact test with Benjamini-Hochberg correction, using a cutoff of adjusted p below 0.01, was how clones that differed between time points or between blood and tumor were identified. TCRdb holds this immuneACCESS table with in-frame rearrangements only. Some clones are missing; in checked studies, unresolved V genes explain under half, and the rest has no known cause. V and J calls and clone size follow that table, whereas D and trimming were derived from the DNA. Within this sample are tens of thousands of clones, with more than 80% of them counted one time only. The ten largest clones capture under 8.5% of the sample.

General study outcomes and caveats: Greater expansion of tumor-associated TCR clones in peripheral blood 3 weeks after the start of treatment was observed in patients with durable benefit (n of about 20, p = 0.022). Because the sample size was small (n = 29) and many of the analyses were exploratory, the results are meant to be hypothesis-generating. A pretreatment peripheral blood TCR clonality below the median was linked to improved progression-free and overall survival.

The TCR sequence derives from a man between 65 and 85 years old with urothelial cancer. Sequences were derived from PBMCs, sampled around atezolizumab (anti-PD-L1) treatment.

Here is the DNA: TGTGCCAGCAGCTATAGTAGCCCTAGCTGGACCGGGGAGCTGTTTTTT. Its product reads: CASSYSSPSWTGELFF. The sequence links TRBV7-2 to TRBJ2-2; TRBD2 is a possible D gene, resting on 5 matching bases. Trimming removed 4 bases from V and 5 bases from J, leaving 17 bases between the germline ends. The germline V gene supplies CDR1 SGHTA and CDR2 FQGNSA. The CDR3 holds 16 amino acids from the cysteine to the phenylalanine. Of the read, only the CDR3 DNA is kept; its 48 bases are in frame from base 1.